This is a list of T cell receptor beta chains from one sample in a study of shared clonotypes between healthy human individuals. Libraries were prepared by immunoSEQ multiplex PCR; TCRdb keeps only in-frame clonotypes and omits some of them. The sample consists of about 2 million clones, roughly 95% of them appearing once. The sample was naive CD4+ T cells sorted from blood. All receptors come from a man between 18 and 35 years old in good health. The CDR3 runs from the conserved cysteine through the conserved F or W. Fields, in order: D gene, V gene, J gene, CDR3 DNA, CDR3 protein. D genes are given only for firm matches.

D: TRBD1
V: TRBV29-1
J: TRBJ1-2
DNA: TGCAGCGGGGGTCCCCAAGACAGGGTCTCTAACTATGGCTACACCTTC
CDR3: CSGGPQDRVSNYGYTF

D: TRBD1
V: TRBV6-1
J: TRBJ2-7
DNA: TGTGCCAGCAGTGTCTGGGGACAGGGGTTCTCCTACGAGCAGTACTTC
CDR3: CASSVWGQGFSYEQYF

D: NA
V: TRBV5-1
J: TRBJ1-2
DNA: TGCGCCAGCAGCGAACAAGGGAGGAAGGGTTATGGCTACACCTTC
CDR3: CASSEQGRKGYGYTF

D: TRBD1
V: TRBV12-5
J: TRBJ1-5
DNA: TGTGCTAGTGGTCCCCAGACAGGGGTCAATCAGCCCCAGCATTTT
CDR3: CASGPQTGVNQPQHF

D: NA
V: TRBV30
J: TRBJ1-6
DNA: TGTGCCTGGAGTAATCGGGACACTAATAATTCACCCCTCCACTTT
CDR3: CAWSNRDTNNSPLHF

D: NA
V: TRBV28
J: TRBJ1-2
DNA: TGTGCCAGCAGTCCGCACGAGGCGCATGGCTACACCTTC
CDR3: CASSPHEAHGYTF

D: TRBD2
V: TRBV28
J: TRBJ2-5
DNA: TGTGCCAGCAGGCAGACTAGCGGGGGGGCAGGAGAGACCCAGTACTTC
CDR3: CASRQTSGGAGETQYF

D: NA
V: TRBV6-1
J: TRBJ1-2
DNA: TGTGCCAGCAGTGAAGCTCTCGGGGCAGCCAAGGGCTATGGCTACACCTTC
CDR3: CASSEALGAAKGYGYTF

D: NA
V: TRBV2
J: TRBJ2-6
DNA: TGTGCCAGCAGGGGTAGCATCTCTGGGGCCAACGTCCTGACTTTC
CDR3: CASRGSISGANVLTF

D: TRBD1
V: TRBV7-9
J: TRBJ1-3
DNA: TGTGCCAGCAGCTTAGGTGGGACAGGGAAGTCTGGAAACACCATATATTTT
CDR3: CASSLGGTGKSGNTIYF

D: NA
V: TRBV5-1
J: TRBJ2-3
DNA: TGCGCCAGCAGCTTGGCCGTGGGTGAGGTTACAGATACGCAGTATTTT
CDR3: CASSLAVGEVTDTQYF